The clone carrying this T cell receptor (beta chain) was counted between two and nine times. These data originate in a study of blood T cell repertoires in COVID-19. Background on the study: The study drew acute and convalescent COVID-19 samples from the United States, Italy and Spain.

In the source study's methods: Reference gene primer amplification gave estimated nucleated cell counts. Profiled with immunoSEQ multiplex PCR; TCRdb holds only in-frame clones, not every one. V, J and clone size are those of that table, while D and trimming were read from the DNA. The sample has roughly 84,000 clones, 60% to 80% seen once. This TCR came from a woman in her 50s with acute or convalescent COVID-19. The sequenced material came from peripheral blood.

CDR3 nucleotide sequence: TGTGCCAGTATGAGAGGGGGAGAAGTCCTGACTTTC. It translates to CASMRGGEVLTF. The chain joins TRBV19 to TRBJ2-6; a weak D match, TRBD1 (6 bases). The ends were cut back, 7 bases at V and 13 bases at J, with 14 bases in the middle. Germline V CDR1 and CDR2: LNHDA, SQIVND (reference sequence). The CDR3 consists of 12 residues.